This note documents a single T cell receptor (beta chain) sequence. Its recognized antigen is unknown. There are no base qualities to consult, and no much larger clone falls within one base. The sample originates from a study of cytomegalovirus exposure and HLA in healthy donors (dated by TCRdb to 2015 to 2018). Context from the whole study: According to an earlier analysis of several hundred of the donors, 150 million to 200 million T cells yielded 100 million or so unique TCR beta sequences and 276 Gb of sequence data. An early release covering some 640 HLA-typed donors comprised about 300 gigabases of sequencing data and approximately 85 million unique TCR sequences. Of the 350 to 450 genotyped donors, approximately 80% were placed in the genetic ancestry cluster associated with self-reported Caucasian donors. The study aimed to test whether signatures of past pathogen exposure could be identified by cataloging public T cell receptors. The T cell repertoires of some 670 subjects were profiled by immunosequencing and related to cytomegalovirus serostatus. A separate validation cohort of approximately 120 different subjects was used in addition to the roughly 670-subject first cohort. To predict cytomegalovirus infection status, the study combined high-throughput TCR immunosequencing, statistical association of individual TCRs with disease status, and machine learning. A later analysis re-analyzed previously published TCR beta repertoires from 666 donors and added high-resolution HLA genotyping to study TCR occurrence patterns. In the later analysis, no new phenotypic data were used to find candidate immune exposures; instead, reliance was placed on TCR beta sequences and their occurrence across donors. To decide whether each TCR beta V gene segment behaved as functional or pseudogenic, an earlier analysis of some 570 of the donors relied on high-throughput TCR beta sequencing. Donor age, sex, ethnicity and CMV serostatus were compiled alongside the repertoire data. In a later genetic analysis, genome-wide SNP genotypes for about 55% of the 666 donors were used, and that subset was treated as a discovery cohort. Every discovery cohort repertoire had been produced on one sequencing platform. HLA typing covered class I and class II loci at four-digit resolution. The number of typed donors differed by locus: roughly 620-630 for A, B, C, DRB1 and DQB1; approximately 520 for DQA1; around 580 for DPA1; and roughly 470 for DPB1. A handful of DR-DQ haplotypes were handled as single units for association and clustering because linkage in the cohort was strong. Among about 360 genotyped donors of the cohort, an average of around 240,000 unique TCR beta nucleotide sequences were sequenced per donor, roughly a sixth of them non-productive. What the work shows at the level of the full study, not this receptor alone: A total of 150 to 200 TCR beta chains were listed by the study as associated with cytomegalovirus. Because some donors lacked HLA typing at each locus, the association tests relied only on the typed subset. A later analysis found that most CMV-associated TCR beta chains appeared HLA-restricted, with HLA associations seemingly driven largely by CMV exposure. In a later analysis, TCR association rates were found to vary across HLA loci, with the most associated TCRs seen for DRB1 alleles and the fewest for HLA-C alleles. A later analysis associated 17,000 or so TCR beta sequences with specific HLA alleles at a false discovery rate of 0.05. In both the original and validation cohorts, the classifier was reported to diagnose cytomegalovirus status with high specificity and sensitivity. V-gene and J-gene trimming of TCR beta chains was associated with a missense DCLRE1C variant in a later genetic analysis, and the association was replicated in an independent cohort. In vitro tests confirmed that a few of the cytomegalovirus-associated TCR beta chains recognize cytomegalovirus antigens. In this cohort, only TCR beta chains were sequenced, and detectable features were limited by the absence of alpha or paired-chain data. CMV serostatus was the only immune exposure information available for the cohort. A later analysis found that HLA-associated TCR beta chains were more clonally expanded and had lower generation probabilities than equally common non-associated chains. According to a later genetic analysis, donors in an Asian-associated ancestry cluster had fewer N-insertions in productive TCRs than the approximately 670-donor mean. While some public TCRs were present in many individuals, most TCR sequences turned up only very rarely across donors. An earlier analysis of 450 to 750 of the donors showed that most TCR beta V segments appeared in productive rearrangements either about 87% or about 30% of the time, which broadly matched IMGT annotations. The 87-base-pair reads could not distinguish some IMGT-functional V segments, including TRBV6-2 and TRBV6-3, so those segments were excluded. The authors suggested that the approach could potentially be extended to other disease states and immunological phenotypes. A later analysis reported that several top co-occurrence clusters appeared linked to parvovirus B19, influenza, CMV and Epstein-Barr virus. A further reported finding was that TCR beta sequences accurately predicted the HLA-A and HLA-B alleles for most subjects in the first cohort. A cluster of highly shared sequence variants was judged likely to be a technical artifact of the sequencing pipeline. Roughly uniform sequencing depth across donors was assumed in presence/absence analyses, although this assumption may not hold. Because counts were too low, more than 15 rarely observed V segments, including chromosome 9 orphons, were excluded from the earlier analysis of 587 of the donors. When HLA alleles, especially DR and DQ, strongly co-occurred, TCR associations were difficult to assign to individual alleles. Correlated functional status among segregating V segments might reflect linkage disequilibrium, but an unknown experimental factor could not be ruled out.

CDR1 SGDLS and CDR2 YYNGEE are derived from the germline V gene. Trimming takes 4 bases off V and 4 bases off J; junction bases not matched to a gene: 11. The CDR3 holds 16 amino acids from the cysteine to the phenylalanine. The read is trimmed to its CDR3 DNA, 48 bases read in frame from base 1. Libraries were built with the immunoSEQ multiplex PCR assay. A mixture of 60 forward primers for TCR Vbeta segments and 13 reverse primers for TCR Jbeta segments was used in the multiplex PCR. The CDR3 region of rearranged TCR beta genes was amplified from genomic DNA by a multiplex PCR assay. The amplified TCR beta libraries were sequenced on the Illumina HiSeq System as 87-base-pair reads. The original methods were these. A later analysis counted tens of millions of unique TCR beta chains across the 500 to 850 repertoires, and approximately 11 million of these chains were shared by at least two donors. Raw reads were error-corrected and collapsed into unique sequences with a nearest-neighbor algorithm that merged closely related sequences to remove PCR and sequencing errors. V, D and J gene segments were assigned by aligning CDR3 sequences to IMGT reference sequences. Each retained sequence needed at least a six-nucleotide match to both a V gene segment and a J gene segment. A rearrangement counted as productive if the CDR3 had no stop codons and remained in frame with V and J, and every other rearrangement counted as non-productive. Following IMGT convention, CDR3 was defined as the stretch from the second conserved V-encoded cysteine to the conserved J-encoded phenylalanine. The earlier analysis of 587 of the donors excluded sequences that lacked an unambiguous match to a single V gene segment. In an earlier analysis of around 590 of the donors, a V segment was called functional when productive rearrangements were above 56.7%, and segregating when the standard deviation between donors exceeded 5%. To diagnose cytomegalovirus status from the catalog of TCR beta chain sequences, a statistical classification framework was built. V and J gene assignment, in a later analysis, came from comparing TCR nucleotide sequences with IMGT/GENE-DB human TR gene sequences. A later analysis assigned CDR3 sequences and most-parsimonious VDJ recombination scenarios with the TCRdist pipeline. A later analysis defined each TCR beta chain by its CDR3 amino acid sequence plus V-gene family, and excluded reads lacking a unique V-gene family. As a way to deal with suspected cross-contamination and a sequencing artifact, a later analysis dropped hundreds of nucleotide sequences that were highly shared and had low generation probability. In a later analysis, a clonal expansion index was calculated for each public chain from normalized within-repertoire ranks of inferred template counts. In a later analysis, generation probabilities were computed using a VDJ recombination model fitted to out-of-frame rearrangements, and the results were checked against IGoR. In a later analysis, hypergeometric tests were used to score TCR-TCR, TCR-HLA and TCR-CMV co-occurrence, with a repertoire-size bias correction applied to TCR pairs. To estimate false discovery rates, a later analysis permuted the HLA or CMV assignments 20 times. In a later analysis, co-occurring TCRs were grouped using DBSCAN, with TCRdist sequence similarity added in when clustering inside HLA-allele-positive subsets. Repertoires with fewer than 30,000 or more than 120,000 public chains, plus five repertoires with anomalous nucleotide sharing, were excluded from co-occurrence clustering. TCRdb retrieved this table from immuneACCESS and kept in-frame rearrangements only. Not all clones are present; in checked studies, unresolved V genes account for under half, and no reason is known for the remainder. V and J calls plus clone size are reproduced from that table; the DNA served to infer D and trimming. Here the sample has 150,000 to 200,000 clones; over 75% occur a single time. The ten largest clones represent about 10% of the sample.

The cohort was made up of 650 to 700 healthy bone marrow donors. At the time of sampling, all cohort members were nominally healthy, though unrecorded immune exposures were likely present. The donor was CMV seropositive and was included in the group of 250 to 300 seropositive cohort members. A peripheral blood sample was collected from each donor, and TCR beta sequencing was performed on peripheral blood mononuclear cells. The Qiagen DNeasy Blood Extraction Kit was used to extract genomic DNA from the blood cell samples. The receptor was isolated from a young man in good health and CMV-seropositive. The rearrangement joined TRBV9 to TRBJ2-5, with 9 bases aligning to TRBD2. Sequenced material: PBMCs. The bases read TGTGCCAGCAGCAGTTCTAGCGGGGATGCCCGAGAGACCCAGTACTTC. Its translation is CASSSSSGDARETQYF.